Sequencing of this T cell receptor (beta chain) was carried out in a study of T cell responses to AZD1222 COVID-19 vaccine. At the level of the study: Second-dose intervals of approximately 4 or approximately 12 weeks were pooled. Overall study findings and caveats: Clonal diversity was possibly underestimated, and white British individuals and females predominated among donors.

Sequencing was performed with immunoSEQ multiplex PCR; in TCRdb, only in-frame clones are kept and a portion is missing. The sample includes over 100,000 clones, 70% to 90% of them seen just once. Note on this clone: Its antigen is as yet unknown.

CDR1 LGHDT and CDR2 YNNKEL come from the germline V gene (reference sequence). CDR3 length: 17 residues. V lost 1 base, J lost 6 bases, and 7 bases stayed unmatched. The sequence derives from an adult in good health. The rearrangement uses TRBV3-1 (or the pseudogene TRBV3-2) and TRBJ1-4, with 11 bases lining up with TRBD1. This sample comprised peripheral blood, obtained on day 0 of AZD1222 vaccination. DNA for the CDR3: TGTGCCAGCAGCCAAGTTTGGACAGGGGGCAAGGATGAAAAACTGTTTTTT. This codes for CASSQVWTGGKDEKLFF.